This T cell receptor beta chain was identified during a study of beta chain features in type 1 diabetes. Whole-study results and caveats: The study found fewer insertions and more deletions at VDJ junctions in type 1 diabetes patients. People with Type 1 diabetes carried modestly yet significantly shorter TCRB CDR3s in all four CD4+ subsets.

CDR1 and CDR2 (germline): MNHEY, SVGAGI. V lost 5 bases and J 4 bases, leaving 14 bases between the germline ends. The CDR3 totals 14 residues. Every bit of the isolated RNA underwent reverse transcription, so sequencing read expressed TCRB transcripts. Sequencing of naive, central memory and regulatory T cell samples gave an average of roughly 3.5 million reads. Measured with immunoSEQ multiplex PCR; TCRdb has only the in-frame clones, and not every one. The sample lists about 640,000 clones, over 10% occurring once. This clone turned up a few times. The antigen is not known. The receptor's source is a man aged 25 to 45 with type 1 diabetes. The V gene is TRBV6-5, the J gene TRBJ1-1; D gene ambiguous. The sample taken for sequencing was naive CD4+ T cells from blood. CDR3 sequence reads: CASSQQSASTEAFF. CDR3 coding DNA: TGTGCCAGCAGTCAACAATCGGCCTCCACTGAAGCTTTCTTT.